This T cell receptor (beta chain) is drawn from a study of cytomegalovirus exposure and HLA in healthy donors. About this clone: Its antigen is currently unknown.

The CDR3 has 11 amino acids. Germline V lookup: CDR1 SNHLY, CDR2 FYNNEI. V lost 8 bases and J lost 3, with 7 bases in between. This PCR relied on a set of 60 Vbeta primers and 13 Jbeta primers. Sequenced by immunoSEQ multiplex PCR; TCRdb stores in-frame clones only, minus some. The table records about 140,000 clones, approximately 84% of them present only once. Study observations and caveats: It was 160 or so TCR beta chains that were listed as cytomegalovirus-associated. When analyzed later, a missense DCLRE1C variant was found to be linked to TCR beta V- and J-gene trimming. A later analysis linked around 17,000 TCR beta sequences to HLA alleles at 0.05 false discovery rate.

Sample: PBMCs. The clonotype was recovered from a man between 25 and 39 years old in good health and CMV-seropositive. This chain joins TRBV2 and TRBJ1-2; no firm D call. CDR3 protein: CASGPHYGYTF. CDR3 coding DNA: TGTGCCAGCGGCCCCCACTATGGCTACACCTTC.